The TCR beta chain described here comes from a study of sequential checkpoint blockade in melanoma. In the study overall: First-line arms were nivolumab then ipilimumab, or the reverse, randomized 1:1.

This table comes from immunoSEQ multiplex PCR, and its TCRdb copy is limited to in-frame clones, with some not included. In the table there are some 10,000 clones, around four fifths of which are singletons. As for treatment: randomized to nivolumab then ipilimumab (arm A) or the reverse (arm B). From thawed PBMCs, live CD3+CD8+ cells negative for CD19 and CD56 were sorted. Germline-derived CDR1 and CDR2 are LNHDA and SQIVND (reference sequence). The CDR3 has 14 residues. V dropped 1 base and J dropped 4 bases, with 7 bases sitting between them. This sample comprised CD8+ T cells sorted from blood (inferred from file names), obtained from a patient given nivolumab and ipilimumab in sequence. The sequence was obtained from a human donor with melanoma. The V and J genes are TRBV19 and TRBJ1-4, with no clear D. Written as DNA, the CDR3 is TGTGCCAGTAGTATAGGCAGCGTTAATGAAAAACTGTTTTTT. It translates to CASSIGSVNEKLFF.